This entry concerns a single T cell receptor beta chain. Antigen: not known. PCR was performed a second time for about 7 to 12 cycles using a sample-barcoded 5' primer and a J-beta primer mix. TCRdb re-called the 5' RACE reads with MiXCR, one entry per CDR3 protein. This sample has some 900,000 distinct CDR3 sequences, with about 48% found just once. The data were obtained in a study of blood T cells in healthy people across ages. Study as a whole: The capture of about one barcoded beta molecule per two T cells was achieved by template switching. Findings and caveats of the study: Getting older went along with TCR beta diversity per million T cells dropping roughly linearly.

Each sample had at least 6 million PBMCs isolated. Germline-derived CDR1 and CDR2 are MNHEY and SVGEGT. The CDR3 spans 17 residues. V dropped 0 bases and J dropped 8 bases, with 22 bases sitting between them. The clonotype originates from a man younger than 45 in good health. Source material: blood. V is TRBV6-2 or TRBV6-3 and J is TRBJ1-2; D gene unclear. The CDR3 loop reads CASSYSTALGYKYGYTF. The CDR3 DNA reads TGTGCCAGCAGTTACTCGACCGCCCTGGGTTATAAGTACGGCTACACCTTC.